This T cell receptor (beta chain) comes out of a study of shared clonotypes between healthy human individuals. In germline, CDR1 is SGHAT, CDR2 FQNNGV. The CDR3 loop spans 18 amino acids. The V gene end was trimmed by 1 base and the J gene end by 2 bases; junction bases not matched to a gene: 11. This table comes from immunoSEQ multiplex PCR, and its TCRdb copy is limited to in-frame clones, with some not included. The profile shows about 520,000 clones, 70% to 80% of them singletons. The chain has TRBV11-2 and TRBJ1-1, with TRBD1 identical over 9 bases. This TCR was recovered from a woman in her thirties or forties in good health. Some clones in this sample may be carry-over from other donors' samples. Sequencing was carried out using PBMCs. As DNA, the CDR3 is TGTGCCAGCAGCTTAGCAAGCCCACGACAGGGGGGCAACACTGAAGCTTTCTTT. Translation: CASSLASPRQGGNTEAFF.